This T cell receptor (beta chain) stems from a study of preoperative IRX-2 immunotherapy in early breast cancer. The assay was immunoSEQ multiplex PCR, and TCRdb's table has in-frame clones only and misses some. Of about 19,000 clones in the sample, over 80% were seen once. Treatment denoted: preoperative locoregional IRX-2 cytokine immunotherapy. Preoperative locoregional IRX-2 cytokine immunotherapy was tested in the phase Ib source study. Material: lymph node tissue, obtained after IRX-2 immunotherapy. The TCR was taken from a human donor with breast cancer.

CDR3 region: CASLRTGGNSPLHF. CDR3 DNA: TGTGCCAGCCTTAGGACAGGGGGAAATTCACCCCTCCACTTT. The rearrangement joins TRBV7-6 to TRBJ1-6, with 10 bases aligning to TRBD1. The CDR3 is 14 residues long. With V trimmed by 8 bases and J by 7 bases, 5 bases remained unmatched. Germline V gene data show CDR1 as SGHVS and CDR2 as FNYEAQ.